The clone carrying this T cell receptor (beta chain) appeared a few times. Over 95% purity was reached by all sorted populations. This CDR3 has 20 amino acids. Per the germline V gene, CDR1 is MNHEY and CDR2 is SMNVEV (reference sequence). The trim removed 1 base at V and 4 bases at J, leaving 16 bases unmatched. Reverse transcribing all isolated RNA meant expressed TCRB transcripts were sequenced. Using immunoSEQ multiplex PCR, the repertoire was profiled, and TCRdb retains in-frame clones only, with some absent. In the table there are 15,000 to 20,000 clones, 50% of which are singletons. The data originate from a study of beta chain features in type 1 diabetes. On the study more broadly: The number of sorted cells examined across all samples was under 130,000,000.

The specimen was stem cell memory CD4+ T cells from blood. The origin of this receptor is a man in his late teens or twenties in good health. V usage is TRBV27 and J usage is TRBJ2-1; TRBD2 matches 10 bases. The CDR3 DNA follows: TGTGCCAGCAGTTTATGGAAACGGTCTAGCGGGAGCTTCGCGTACAATGAGCAGTTCTTC. It specifies CASSLWKRSSGSFAYNEQFF.